The clone carrying this T cell receptor (beta chain) has a handful of counts. The sample is drawn from a study of blood T cells in healthy people across ages. The CDR3 spans 14 residues. The ends were cut back, 3 bases at V and 2 bases at J, with 10 bases in the middle. A second roughly 6 to 12 cycle PCR used barcoded and J-beta primers. TCRdb redid the calling of the 5' RACE reads with MiXCR, one entry per CDR3 protein. The top ten clones hold just under 9.5% of a sample with over 750,000 distinct CDR3 sequences, about 25% of them seen once. The same data also went into a second study, on T cells of mothers and their children. That source reports: It was related mother-child pairs that showed slightly higher overlap than unrelated pairs, without reaching significance.

The chain combines TRBV12-3 or TRBV12-4 with TRBJ1-1; D is perhaps TRBD1 (5 bases). The sample comprised blood. The source of this sequence is a boy younger than 18 in good health. DNA of the CDR3: TGTGCCAGCAGTTTGGGGACCCACAACACTGAAGCTTTCTTT. Protein sequence: CASSLGTHNTEAFF.